The clone carrying this T cell receptor (beta chain) was recorded a few times. The antigen is unknown. Approximately 9.5 milliliters of peripheral blood were collected from each participant. The data originate from a study of type 1 and type 2 diabetes patients. Looking at the study overall: Participants included type 1 and type 2 diabetes patients plus nondiabetic controls. CD4+ or CD8+ T cells were positively selected from PBMCs with microbeads.

V was trimmed by 8 bases and J by 7 bases, leaving 17 bases between them. CDR3 size: 13 residues. Germline V lookup: CDR1 SNHLY, CDR2 FYNNEI. Findings and limits, study-wide: Groups were not age- or gender-matched, which may bias interpretation.

Amplification started from genomic DNA. Amplification of the beta chain CDR3 used 30 forward and 13 reverse multiplex primers. TCRdb processed the multiplex PCR reads anew with MiXCR; each CDR3 protein has one entry. In the table there are under 300,000 distinct CDR3 sequences, around 50% of which are singletons. V and J are TRBV2 and TRBJ2-5, with a tentative D call TRBD2 (6 bases). The source material was peripheral blood mononuclear cells (PBMCs). The receptor comes from a man aged 18 to 30 with type 2 diabetes. The CDR3 coding sequence is TGTGCCAGCGAACCGGGACTCACGGGGACCCAGTACTTC. Translating it yields CASEPGLTGTQYF.